This entry lists 32 T cell receptor beta chains sequenced from one sample in a study of early T cells in non-severe SARS-CoV-2 infection. TCRdb analysed the 5' RACE reads with MiXCR anew, one entry per CDR3 protein. The table records about 60,000 distinct CDR3 sequences, 8.9% of them present only once. The sequenced sample was whole blood. Receptors originate from an adult who was a healthcare worker with PCR-confirmed SARS-CoV-2 infection or an uninfected control (not recorded which).

This clonotype occurred a few times. V usage is TRBV6-2 or TRBV6-3 and J usage is TRBJ1-1, with TRBD1 matching over 7 bases. The V gene's germline CDR1 is MNHEY and CDR2 SVGEGT. The ends lost 4 bases at V and 9 bases at J; junction bases unmatched: 5. CDR3 length: 12 amino acids. Written as DNA, the CDR3 is TGTGCCAGCAGTTCCGAACAGGGGAAAGCTTTCTTT. It is translated as CASSSEQGKAFF.

This rearrangement joins TRBV7-8 to TRBJ1-1; maybe TRBD1 (6 bases). The CDR3 covers 14 residues. Trimming left V 5 bases short and J 7 bases short, with 17 bases between. Germline loops: CDR1 SGHVS, CDR2 FQNEAQ. CDR3 protein: CASSPTGTSSEAFF. The CDR3 coding sequence is TGTGCCAGCAGCCCCACCGGGACAAGCAGTGAAGCTTTCTTT.

This clonotype was recorded a few times. The chain recombines TRBV20-1 with TRBJ2-5; D not resolved. The germline V gene has CDR1 DFQATT and CDR2 SNEGSKA (reference sequence). Deletions cut 6 bases from V and 4 bases from J, with 12 bases between. The CDR3 spans 12 residues. CDR3 sequence: CSASLVSETQYF. The CDR3 nucleotides are TGCAGTGCCTCGCTAGTCTCAGAGACCCAGTACTTC.

A few counts support this clonotype. The chain is built from TRBV5-1 and TRBJ2-1; D is undetermined. This CDR3 has 15 residues. V shed 0 bases and J shed 6 bases, with 13 bases lying between them. In germline, CDR1 is SGHRS, CDR2 YFSETQ. The CDR3 loop is CASSLVARSGNEQFF. CDR3 coding DNA: TGCGCCAGCAGCTTGGTAGCACGTTCCGGCAATGAGCAGTTCTTC.

The chain has TRBV28 and TRBJ2-3, with D perhaps TRBD1 (6 bases). Germline V gene sequence: CDR1 MDHEN, CDR2 SYDVKM. The CDR3 loop spans 12 amino acids. The V gene lost 6 bases and the J gene lost 6 bases, with 10 bases spanning the gap. CDR3 region: CASRQGGDTQYF. CDR3 nucleotide sequence: TGTGCCAGCAGACAGGGCGGCGATACGCAGTATTTT. The whole variable domain, filled in from reference TRBV28 and TRBJ2-3, reads DVKVTQSSRYLVKRTGEKVFLECVQDMDHENMFWYRQDPGLGLRLIYFSYDVKMKEKGDIPEGYSVSREKKERFSLILESASTNQTSMYLCASRQGGDTQYFGPGTRLTVL.

J is TRBJ2-7 and V is TRBV13, with 10 bases lining up with TRBD2. The CDR3 consists of 14 residues. V shed 5 bases, J shed 1 base, and the junction held 2 bases outside the gene matches. The germline CDR1 and CDR2 sequences are PRHDT and FYEKMQ (reference sequence). In nucleotides, the CDR3 is TGTGCCAGCAGCGTGGGACTAGCGTCCTACGAGCAGTACTTC. Residues: CASSVGLASYEQYF.

Many counts were recorded for this clonotype. V is TRBV12-3 or TRBV12-4 and J is TRBJ1-5, with D unresolved. CDR3 size: 13 residues. V shed 5 bases and J shed 3 bases, with 8 bases lying between them. The CDR3 DNA sequence: TGTGCCAGCAGTCTCAGACCCAATCAGCCCCAGCATTTT. This gives the protein CASSLRPNQPQHF.

The rearrangement links TRBV10-2 to TRBJ1-1; 10 bases agree with TRBD1. The J segment lost 2 bases and the V segment lost 0 bases, leaving 6 bases of the junction unmatched. The CDR3 contains 17 residues. The germline gives CDR1 WSHSY, CDR2 SAAADI. The CDR3 DNA follows: TGCGCCAGCAGTGAGTCCCCGGGACAGGGGCTCAACACTGAAGCTTTCTTT. It yields the protein CASSESPGQGLNTEAFF.

CDR3 DNA: TGTGCCAGCAGTCCGACAGGGTTCTACAATGAGCAGTTCTTC. Protein: CASSPTGFYNEQFF. The V call is TRBV28, the J call TRBJ2-1; 7 positions agree with TRBD1. With 5 bases clipped from V and 3 bases from J, the junction kept 4 bases outside the gene matches. The CDR3 runs to 14 residues. CDR1 MDHEN and CDR2 SYDVKM come from the germline V gene.

This chain links TRBV5-1 with TRBJ1-1; 9 nucleotides agree with TRBD1. Germline-derived CDR1 and CDR2 are SGHRS and YFSETQ. The CDR3 runs to 16 residues. Trimming removed 1 base from V and 1 base from J; junction bases left unmatched: 5. CDR3 region: CASSLHRGLTNTEAFF. In DNA form, the CDR3 reads TGCGCCAGCAGCTTGCACAGGGGGCTTACGAACACTGAAGCTTTCTTT. The variable domain in full, completed from reference TRBV5-1 and TRBJ1-1, reads KAGVTQTPRYLIKTRGQQVTLSCSPISGHRSVSWYQQTPGQGLQFLFEYFSETQRNKGNFPGRFSGRQFSNSRSEMNVSTLELGDSALYLCASSLHRGLTNTEAFFGQGTRLTVV.

Ten or more counts support this clonotype. This sequence joins TRBV2 and TRBJ1-1; weak D call: TRBD1 (5 bases). This CDR3 is built from 12 residues. The germline CDR1 and CDR2 sequences are SNHLY and FYNNEI. Trimming stripped 3 bases from V and 6 bases from J, with 8 bases between. CDR3 sequence reads: CASSEGGAEAFF. In DNA, the CDR3 is TGTGCCAGCAGTGAGGGGGGAGCTGAAGCTTTCTTT. Filled out from reference TRBV2 and TRBJ1-1, the complete variable domain reads EPEVTQTPSHQVTQMGQEVILRCVPISNHLYFYWYRQILGQKVEFLVSFYNNEISEKSEIFDDQFSVERPDGSNFTLKIRSTKLEDSAMYFCASSEGGAEAFFGQGTRLTVV.

This clonotype came up many times. The V call is TRBV27, the J call TRBJ2-1; D ambiguous. Germline CDR1 MNHEY, CDR2 SMNVEV (reference sequence). Trimming shortened V by 4 bases and J by 0 bases, and 16 bases separated the two germline ends. The CDR3 length is 17 residues. CDR3 amino acids: CASSSYGFRSSYNEQFF. CDR3 sequence (DNA): TGTGCCAGCAGTTCTTACGGATTCCGTAGCTCCTACAATGAGCAGTTCTTC.

There are many counts of this clonotype. This rearrangement joins TRBV9 to TRBJ2-3; 8 positions agree with TRBD2. V trimming: 4 bases; J trimming: 6 bases; junction bases outside the gene matches: 10. Germline V gene sequence: CDR1 SGDLS, CDR2 YYNGEE. CDR3 length: 15 residues. CDR3 bases: TGTGCCAGCAGCCCCTTAATCGGGAGGGGGGATACGCAGTATTTT. This codes for CASSPLIGRGDTQYF.

This clonotype was counted at least ten times. The chain is built from TRBV20-1 and TRBJ1-5, with TRBD1 as a possible D gene (6 bases). Per germline, CDR1 DFQATT and CDR2 SNEGSKA (reference sequence). Trimming removed 3 bases from V and 5 bases from J, with 11 bases in between. The CDR3 consists of 13 residues. The CDR3 bases are TGCAGTGCTAGGGACAGCGGCTATCAGCCCCAGCATTTT. It is translated as CSARDSGYQPQHF.

This clonotype was picked up many times. V and J are TRBV7-9 and TRBJ2-1; no reliable D call. CDR1 and CDR2 (germline): SEHNR, FQNEAQ (reference sequence). V lost 5 bases and J lost 6, with 17 bases in between. CDR3 length equals 15 residues. DNA of the CDR3: TGTGCCAGCAGCCCCCAGCCGGGCACGGGCAATGAGCAGTTCTTC. Translation: CASSPQPGTGNEQFF.

CDR3 DNA sequence: TGTGCCAGCAGTTTACTCGGTACGCAGTATTTT. Its translation is CASSLLGTQYF. This chain links TRBV28 with TRBJ2-3; D call uncertain. Trimming took 2 bases from V and 8 from J, leaving 5 bases between them. Germline loops: CDR1 MDHEN, CDR2 SYDVKM. The CDR3 sequence is 11 residues long.

This clonotype was recorded at least ten times. The V and J genes are TRBV11-2 and TRBJ1-6; unclear D gene. This CDR3 comprises 12 residues. Germline lookup yields CDR1 SGHAT and CDR2 FQNNGV. V was pared by 8 bases and J by 7 bases, with 9 bases between. CDR3 nucleotides: TGTGCCAGCTCGCAGGTCAATTCACCCCTCCACTTT. This codes for CASSQVNSPLHF.

This clonotype was detected many times. The rearrangement links TRBV2 to TRBJ2-1; D call uncertain. V gave up 3 bases and J gave up 3 bases, with 9 bases separating them. The CDR3 is 14 amino acids. In germline, CDR1 is SNHLY, CDR2 FYNNEI. CDR3 amino acids: CASSDLGIYNEQFF. CDR3 nucleotides: TGTGCCAGCAGTGATTTGGGGATCTACAATGAGCAGTTCTTC. Full variable domain (missing parts from reference TRBV2 and TRBJ2-1): EPEVTQTPSHQVTQMGQEVILRCVPISNHLYFYWYRQILGQKVEFLVSFYNNEISEKSEIFDDQFSVERPDGSNFTLKIRSTKLEDSAMYFCASSDLGIYNEQFFGPGTRLTVL.

In this sample, this clonotype turned up many times. The chain combines TRBV24-1 with TRBJ1-1; 8 bases are shared with TRBD1. With V trimmed by 4 bases and J by 3 bases, 6 bases remained unmatched. The CDR3 contains 15 residues. Germline lookup yields CDR1 KGHDR and CDR2 SFDVKD. The CDR3 reads CATSDGQGWDTEAFF. Here the CDR3 DNA reads TGTGCCACCAGTGACGGACAGGGATGGGACACTGAAGCTTTCTTT.

The CDR3 coding sequence is TGTGCCAGCAGTTTAAGCCAGGGGTGGCCCGGGGAGCTGTTTTTT. It yields the protein CASSLSQGWPGELFF. The J gene is TRBJ2-2, the V gene TRBV7-2; tentative D call: TRBD1 (6 bases). The CDR3 totals 15 residues. Trimming stripped 6 bases from V and 6 bases from J, with 17 bases between. From germline, CDR1 is SGHTA and CDR2 FQGNSA. Combining the CDR3 with reference TRBV7-2 and TRBJ2-2 gives the whole variable domain GAGVSQSPSNKVTEKGKDVELRCDPISGHTALYWYRQSLGQGLEFLIYFQGNSAPDKSGLPSDRFSAERTGGSVSTLTIQRTQQEDSAVYLCASSLSQGWPGELFFGEGSRLTVL.

This chain links TRBV19 with TRBJ2-3; 8 bases agree with TRBD1. Unmatched junction bases numbered 6, after V lost 10 bases and J lost 0 bases. The CDR3 loop spans 14 amino acids. Germline V gene sequence: CDR1 LNHDA, CDR2 SQIVND (reference sequence). The CDR3 reads CATRTGMSTDTQYF. The CDR3 nucleotides read TGTGCCACTAGGACAGGGATGAGCACAGATACGCAGTATTTT.

In its sample, this clonotype ranks as medium-sized (0.01 to 0.1%). The chain has TRBV20-1 and TRBJ2-3, with unresolved D. Germline V lookup: CDR1 DFQATT, CDR2 SNEGSKA (reference sequence). Trimming took 2 bases from V and 4 from J, leaving 13 bases between them. The CDR3 is made up of 14 amino acids. The DNA of the CDR3 is TGCAGTGCTAGACCGGTCGCCCGGGCAGATACGCAGTATTTT. Amino acids: CSARPVARADTQYF.

This sequence joins TRBV29-1 and TRBJ2-1; perhaps TRBD2 as D (6 bases). CDR1 and CDR2 (germline): SQVTM, ANQGSEA. The CDR3 extends over 14 amino acids. The V and J ends lost 8 bases and 4 bases respectively, with 18 bases between them. CDR3 nucleotide sequence: TGCAGCCTCCGGTCGGGAGTAGGATACAATGAGCAGTTCTTC. Its protein is CSLRSGVGYNEQFF.

A few counts support this clonotype. The chain carries TRBV29-1 and TRBJ2-3; TRBD1 matches 8 bases. CDR1 is SQVTM, CDR2 ANQGSEA, per germline. The J segment lost 2 bases and the V segment lost 7 bases, leaving 8 bases of the junction unmatched. The CDR3 is 14 amino acids. The CDR3 DNA reads TGCAGCGGATGGACAGGGCCCCCCACAGATACGCAGTATTTT. This gives the protein CSGWTGPPTDTQYF.

This clonotype was counted at least ten times. The rearrangement uses TRBV6-5 and TRBJ1-1, with D perhaps TRBD1 (6 bases). Germline-derived CDR1 and CDR2 are MNHEY and SVGAGI. This CDR3 has 16 amino acids. Trimming took 6 bases from V and 0 from J, leaving 17 bases between them. The CDR3 here is CASSRDRLRMNTEAFF. DNA of the CDR3: TGTGCCAGCAGCCGTGACAGGCTCCGCATGAACACTGAAGCTTTCTTT.

This sequence joins TRBV29-1 and TRBJ1-3; D unresolved. Germline V gene data show CDR1 as SQVTM and CDR2 as ANQGSEA. This CDR3 is built from 12 residues. V shed 0 bases and J shed 4 bases, with 4 bases lying between them. This CDR3 reads CSVEEQGNTIYF. The DNA for the CDR3 is TGCAGCGTTGAAGAGCAGGGAAACACCATATATTTT.

The sample holds many counts of this clonotype. The chain has TRBV28 and TRBJ1-2; 11 bases fit TRBD1. Germline CDR1 MDHEN, CDR2 SYDVKM. This CDR3 contains 17 residues. Trimming removed 5 bases from V and 4 bases from J; junction bases left unmatched: 12. CDR3 nucleotides: TGTGCCAGCAGTCGACACCAGGGACAGGGGGATTTCTATGGCTACACCTTC. It specifies CASSRHQGQGDFYGYTF.

This clonotype was seen at least ten times. The chain couples TRBV20-1 to TRBJ2-7; a possible D gene is TRBD2 (5 bases). V gave up 0 bases and J gave up 3 bases, with 15 bases separating them. CDR1 is DFQATT, CDR2 SNEGSKA, per germline (reference sequence). This CDR3 contains 15 residues. CDR3 amino acids: CSAREHPSTIYEQYF. CDR3 DNA sequence: TGCAGTGCTAGAGAGCACCCTAGCACCATCTACGAGCAGTACTTC.

The V call is TRBV14, the J call TRBJ2-1; D remains unclear. The CDR3 extends over 15 amino acids. In germline, CDR1 is SGHDN, CDR2 FVKESK. V lost 0 bases and J lost 4, with 10 bases in between. The CDR3 DNA sequence: TGTGCCAGCAGCCAAGATCTTGGGTGGTACAATGAGCAGTTCTTC. This encodes CASSQDLGWYNEQFF.

The table lists this clonotype with many counts. V usage is TRBV18 and J usage is TRBJ2-1; 7 bases line up with TRBD1. Unmatched junction bases numbered 2, after V lost 3 bases and J lost 0 bases. Germline V gene data show CDR1 as KGHSH and CDR2 as LQKENI. The CDR3 extends over 15 amino acids. The chain's CDR3 is CASSPGQSSYNEQFF. The DNA for the CDR3 is TGTGCCAGCTCACCGGGACAGAGCTCCTACAATGAGCAGTTCTTC.

By sample fraction, this clonotype is medium-sized. The genes are TRBV6-2 or TRBV6-3 and TRBJ1-1; TRBD1 aligns across 9 bases. The junction had 6 bases not matched to a gene; V was cut back by 6 bases and J by 4 bases. The CDR3 runs 14 residues. In germline, CDR1 is MNHEY, CDR2 SVGEGT. CDR3 residues: CASRKAGQGTEAFF. The CDR3 DNA follows: TGTGCCAGCAGAAAAGCGGGACAGGGCACTGAAGCTTTCTTT.

This clonotype showed up many times. This chain uses TRBV27 with TRBJ2-7; unclear D gene. From germline, CDR1 is MNHEY and CDR2 SMNVEV (reference sequence). This CDR3 has 13 amino acids. V was shortened by 2 bases and J by 6 bases, with 11 bases between the two germline ends. In DNA form, the CDR3 reads TGTGCCAGCAGTTTAGGCACGTGGGGCGAGCAGTACTTC. This sequence encodes CASSLGTWGEQYF.